The following is a T cell receptor (beta chain) sequence with its context. Its target is unknown. PCR amplification relied on 60 Vbeta primers (plus 13 Jbeta primers). Source study methods: Unique TCR beta chains totaled roughly 80 million in a later count, with roughly 10 million of them shared. Generated by immunoSEQ multiplex PCR, the TCRdb table keeps only in-frame clones and is missing some. The D gene and trimming were derived from the DNA, and the V and J assignments and clone size from that table. The repertoire holds 200,000 or so clones, 84% seen once, with about 0.25% in the top ten. The sample is drawn from a study of cytomegalovirus exposure and HLA in healthy donors. The study's findings and limits: Indistinguishable V segments, including TRBV6-2 and TRBV6-3, were excluded. Follow-up analysis found HLA locus-dependent TCR association rates, highest for DRB1 and lowest for HLA-C.

Donors likely had unrecorded immune exposures despite being nominally healthy when sampled. V lost 6 bases and J 4 bases, leaving 17 bases between the germline ends. CDR1 is SNHLY and CDR2 is FYNNEI in the germline V gene. The length of the CDR3 is 15 residues. Sequencing was performed on PBMCs. The source is a boy under 18 in good health and CMV-seronegative. The J gene is TRBJ2-3, the V gene TRBV2; possibly TRBD1 for D (6 bases). CDR3 in DNA: TGTGCCAGCAGCCAACGACCTAACAGGGCAGATACGCAGTATTTT. This codes for CASSQRPNRADTQYF.